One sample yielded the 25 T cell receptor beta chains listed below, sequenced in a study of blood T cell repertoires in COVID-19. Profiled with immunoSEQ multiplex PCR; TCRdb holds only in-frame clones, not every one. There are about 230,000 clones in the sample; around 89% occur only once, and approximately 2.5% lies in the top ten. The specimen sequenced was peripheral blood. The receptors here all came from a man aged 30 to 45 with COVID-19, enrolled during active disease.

The CDR3 spells CASSLRPGGGNTEAFF. The CDR3 bases are TGCGCCAGCAGCTTGCGGCCAGGTGGAGGGAACACTGAAGCTTTCTTT. The chain carries TRBV5-1 and TRBJ1-1; D call uncertain. Germline V lookup: CDR1 SGHRS, CDR2 YFSETQ. The CDR3 is 16 residues long. V was pared by 1 base and J by 1 base, with 14 bases between.

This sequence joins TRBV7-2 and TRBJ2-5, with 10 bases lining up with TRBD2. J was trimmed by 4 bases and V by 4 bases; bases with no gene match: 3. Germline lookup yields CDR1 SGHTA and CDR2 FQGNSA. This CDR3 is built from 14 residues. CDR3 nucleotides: TGTGCCAGCAGCTCCGGACTAGCGGCAGAGACCCAGTACTTC. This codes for CASSSGLAAETQYF.

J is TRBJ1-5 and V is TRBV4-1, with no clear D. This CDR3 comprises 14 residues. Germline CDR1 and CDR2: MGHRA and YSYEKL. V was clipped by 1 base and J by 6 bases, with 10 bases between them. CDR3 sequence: CASSQVVSSQPQHF. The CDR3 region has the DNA TGCGCCAGCAGCCAAGTTGTTTCCAGTCAGCCCCAGCATTTT.

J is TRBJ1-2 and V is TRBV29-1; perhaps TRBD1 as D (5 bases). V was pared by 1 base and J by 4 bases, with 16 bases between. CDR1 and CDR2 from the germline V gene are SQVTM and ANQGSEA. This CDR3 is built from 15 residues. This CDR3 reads CSVEAGRGGIYGYTF. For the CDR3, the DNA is TGCAGCGTTGAAGCTGGGAGGGGCGGGATCTATGGCTACACCTTC.

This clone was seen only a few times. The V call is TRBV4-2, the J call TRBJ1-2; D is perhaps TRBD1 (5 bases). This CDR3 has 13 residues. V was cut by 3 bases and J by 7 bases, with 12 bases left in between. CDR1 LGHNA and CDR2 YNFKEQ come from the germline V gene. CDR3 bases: TGTGCCAGCAGCCAGGAGGGGAAGGGTGGCTACACCTTC. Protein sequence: CASSQEGKGGYTF.

CDR3 sequence reads: CASSQLAGGPDTQYF. CDR3 sequence (DNA): TGTGCCAGCAGCCAACTAGCGGGGGGGCCAGATACGCAGTATTTT. The gene calls are TRBV7-9 and TRBJ2-3, with 13 bases matching TRBD2. This CDR3 is 15 amino acids long. Trimming cost V 5 bases and J 4 bases; bases outside gene matches: 3. CDR1 SEHNR and CDR2 FQNEAQ come from the germline V gene (reference sequence).

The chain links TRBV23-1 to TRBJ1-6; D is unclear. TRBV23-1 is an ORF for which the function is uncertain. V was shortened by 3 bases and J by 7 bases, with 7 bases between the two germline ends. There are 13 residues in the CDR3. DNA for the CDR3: TGCGCCAGCAGTCACCTCGGGAATTCACCCCTCCACTTT. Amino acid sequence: CASSHLGNSPLHF.

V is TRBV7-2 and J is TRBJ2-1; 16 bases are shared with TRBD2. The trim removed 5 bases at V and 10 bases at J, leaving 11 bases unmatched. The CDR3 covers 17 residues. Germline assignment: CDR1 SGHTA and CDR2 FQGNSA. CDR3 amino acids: CASSKNPGLAGGNEQFF. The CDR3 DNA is TGTGCCAGCAGCAAAAACCCGGGACTAGCGGGGGGGAACGAGCAGTTCTTC.

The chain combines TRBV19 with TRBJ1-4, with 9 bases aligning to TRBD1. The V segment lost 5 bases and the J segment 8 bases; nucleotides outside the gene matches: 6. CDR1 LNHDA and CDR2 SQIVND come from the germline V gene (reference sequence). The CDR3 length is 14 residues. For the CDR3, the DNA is TGTGCCAGTAGTCCGGGACAGGGAGGAGAAAAACTGTTTTTT. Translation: CASSPGQGGEKLFF.

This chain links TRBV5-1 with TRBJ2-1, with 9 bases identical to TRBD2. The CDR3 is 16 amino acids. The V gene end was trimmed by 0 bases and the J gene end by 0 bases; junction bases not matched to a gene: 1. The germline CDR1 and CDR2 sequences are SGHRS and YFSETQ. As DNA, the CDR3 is TGCGCCAGCAGCTTGGTTAGCGGGAGCTCCTACAATGAGCAGTTCTTC. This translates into CASSLVSGSSYNEQFF.

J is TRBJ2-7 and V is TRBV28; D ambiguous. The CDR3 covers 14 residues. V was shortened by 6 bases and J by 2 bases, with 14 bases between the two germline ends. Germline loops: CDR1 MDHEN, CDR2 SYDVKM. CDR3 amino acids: CASSPFRVTYEQYF. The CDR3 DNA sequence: TGTGCCAGCAGCCCTTTTCGGGTAACCTACGAGCAGTACTTC. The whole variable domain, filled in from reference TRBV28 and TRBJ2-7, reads DVKVTQSSRYLVKRTGEKVFLECVQDMDHENMFWYRQDPGLGLRLIYFSYDVKMKEKGDIPEGYSVSREKKERFSLILESASTNQTSMYLCASSPFRVTYEQYFGPGTRLTVT.

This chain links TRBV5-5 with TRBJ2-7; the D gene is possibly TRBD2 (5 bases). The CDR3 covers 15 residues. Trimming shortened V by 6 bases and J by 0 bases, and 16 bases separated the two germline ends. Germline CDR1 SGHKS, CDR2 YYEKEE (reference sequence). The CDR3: CASTLGVLSSYEQYF. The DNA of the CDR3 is TGTGCCAGCACCCTCGGGGTTTTAAGCTCCTACGAGCAGTACTTC.

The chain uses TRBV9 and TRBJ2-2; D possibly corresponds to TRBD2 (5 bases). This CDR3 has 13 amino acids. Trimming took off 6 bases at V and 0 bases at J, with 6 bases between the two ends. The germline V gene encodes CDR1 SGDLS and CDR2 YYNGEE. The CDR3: CASKGANTGELFF. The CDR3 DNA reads TGTGCCAGCAAGGGAGCGAACACCGGGGAGCTGTTTTTT.

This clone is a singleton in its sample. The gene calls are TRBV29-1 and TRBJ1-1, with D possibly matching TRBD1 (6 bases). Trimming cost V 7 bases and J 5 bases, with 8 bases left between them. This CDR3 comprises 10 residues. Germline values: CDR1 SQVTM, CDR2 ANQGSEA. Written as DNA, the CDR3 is TGCAGCGCTCAGGGGACTGAAGCTTTCTTT. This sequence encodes CSAQGTEAFF.

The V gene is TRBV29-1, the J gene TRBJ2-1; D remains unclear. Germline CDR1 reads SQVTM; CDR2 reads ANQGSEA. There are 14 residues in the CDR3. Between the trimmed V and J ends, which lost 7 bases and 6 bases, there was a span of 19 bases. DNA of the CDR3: TGCAGCGCCCTGTTAACAGTCAGTCCCAATGAGCAGTTCTTC. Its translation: CSALLTVSPNEQFF.

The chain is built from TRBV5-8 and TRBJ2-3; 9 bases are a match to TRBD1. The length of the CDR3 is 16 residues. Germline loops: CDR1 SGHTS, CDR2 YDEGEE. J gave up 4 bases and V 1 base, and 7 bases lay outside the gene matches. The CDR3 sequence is CASSLSGQGPSDTQYF. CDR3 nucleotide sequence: TGTGCCAGCAGCTTGAGTGGACAGGGGCCATCAGATACGCAGTATTTT.

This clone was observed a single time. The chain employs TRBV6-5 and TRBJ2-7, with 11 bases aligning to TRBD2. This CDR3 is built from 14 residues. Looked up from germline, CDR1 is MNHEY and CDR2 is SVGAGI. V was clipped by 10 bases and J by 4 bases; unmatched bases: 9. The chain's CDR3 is CATGPGLAAYEQYF. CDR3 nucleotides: TGTGCCACCGGCCCGGGACTAGCGGCTTACGAGCAGTACTTC.

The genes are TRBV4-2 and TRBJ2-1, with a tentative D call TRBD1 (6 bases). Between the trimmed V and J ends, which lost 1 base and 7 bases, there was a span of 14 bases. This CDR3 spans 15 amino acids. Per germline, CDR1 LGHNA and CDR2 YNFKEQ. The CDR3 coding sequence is TGTGCCAGCAGCCAAGCCGGGACAATGTCTAATGAGCAGTTCTTC. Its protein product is CASSQAGTMSNEQFF.

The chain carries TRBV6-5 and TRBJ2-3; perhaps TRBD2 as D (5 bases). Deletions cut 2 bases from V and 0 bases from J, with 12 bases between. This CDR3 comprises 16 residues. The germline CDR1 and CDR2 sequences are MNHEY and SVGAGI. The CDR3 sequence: CASSYRGRLSTDTQYF. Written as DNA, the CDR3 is TGTGCCAGCAGTTACAGAGGGCGACTTAGCACAGATACGCAGTATTTT.

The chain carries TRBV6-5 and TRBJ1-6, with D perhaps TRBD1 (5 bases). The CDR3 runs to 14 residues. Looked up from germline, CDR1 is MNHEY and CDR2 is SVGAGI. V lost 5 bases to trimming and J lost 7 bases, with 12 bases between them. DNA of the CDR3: TGTGCCAGCAGTCCTCAGGGAGGGAATTCACCCCTCCACTTT. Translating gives CASSPQGGNSPLHF.

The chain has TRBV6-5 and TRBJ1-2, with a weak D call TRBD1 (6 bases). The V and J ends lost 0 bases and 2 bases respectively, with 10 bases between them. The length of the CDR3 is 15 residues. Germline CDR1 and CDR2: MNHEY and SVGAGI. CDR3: CASSYSLQGNYGYTF. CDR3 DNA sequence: TGTGCCAGCAGTTACTCCCTCCAGGGGAACTATGGCTACACCTTC.

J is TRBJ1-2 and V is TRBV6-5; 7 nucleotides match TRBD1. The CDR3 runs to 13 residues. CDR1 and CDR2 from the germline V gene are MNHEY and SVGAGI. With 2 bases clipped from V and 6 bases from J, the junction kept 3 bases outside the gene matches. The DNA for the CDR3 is TGTGCCAGCAGTTACAGTGACAGGGATGGCTACACCTTC. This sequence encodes CASSYSDRDGYTF.

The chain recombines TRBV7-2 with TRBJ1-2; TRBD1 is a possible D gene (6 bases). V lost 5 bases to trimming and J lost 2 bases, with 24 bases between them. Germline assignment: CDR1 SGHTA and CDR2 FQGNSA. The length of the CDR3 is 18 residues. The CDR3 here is CASSQNQILGGRNYGYTF. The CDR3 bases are TGTGCCAGCAGCCAAAATCAAATCCTTGGGGGCCGAAACTATGGCTACACCTTC.

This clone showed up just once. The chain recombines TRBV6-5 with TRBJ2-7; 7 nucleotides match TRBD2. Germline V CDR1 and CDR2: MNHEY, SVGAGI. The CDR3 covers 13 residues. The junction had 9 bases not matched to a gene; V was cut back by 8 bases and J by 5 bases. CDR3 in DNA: TGTGCCAGCGAGCGGCGGGGGACGGACGAGCAGTACTTC. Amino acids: CASERRGTDEQYF.

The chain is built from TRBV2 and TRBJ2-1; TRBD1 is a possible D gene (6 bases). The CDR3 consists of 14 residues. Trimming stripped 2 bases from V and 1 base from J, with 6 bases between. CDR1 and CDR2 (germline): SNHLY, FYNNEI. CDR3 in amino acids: CASSEQGSYNEQFF. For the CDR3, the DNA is TGTGCCAGCAGTGAACAGGGGTCCTACAATGAGCAGTTCTTC.